This paragraph reports one T cell receptor (beta chain). The length of the CDR3 is 17 residues. The data originate from a study of shared clonotypes between healthy human individuals. Using immunoSEQ multiplex PCR, the repertoire was profiled, and TCRdb retains in-frame clones only, with some absent. The sample lists roughly 2.2 million clones; under 95% were seen once. Sequences were obtained from naive CD4+ T cells from PBMCs. Described subset: CD45RA+ positively selected. This TCR was sampled from a man in his late teens or twenties in good health. Some clones in this sample may be carry-over from other donors' samples. The chain uses TRBV21-1 and TRBJ1-2. TRBV21-1 is a pseudogene locus. In DNA form, the CDR3 reads TGTGCCAGCAGCAAATTCGTGGCAAAACTAGCTAACTATGGCTACACCTTC. Protein product: CASSKFVAKLANYGYTF.